The next 20 T cell receptor beta chains were all read from a single sample in a study of technical replicates of blood from several donors. The table came from immunoSEQ multiplex PCR; TCRdb's copy has only in-frame clones and leaves some out. The data contain some 93,000 clones, roughly 96% of them singletons. The sample was T cells isolated from PBMCs. These receptors were taken from a human donor in good health.

This chain links TRBV2 with TRBJ1-5, with TRBD1 matching over 7 bases. The CDR3 has 14 amino acids. Looked up from germline, CDR1 is SNHLY and CDR2 is FYNNEI. The junction had 10 bases not matched to a gene; V was cut back by 7 bases and J by 7 bases. CDR3 residues: CASTQDRAGQPQHF. The CDR3 DNA is TGTGCCAGCACCCAAGACAGGGCAGGACAGCCCCAGCATTTT.

The chain joins TRBV4-1 to TRBJ1-4; D remains ambiguous. The CDR3 runs 13 residues. Germline CDR1 and CDR2: MGHRA and YSYEKL. V lost 6 bases to trimming and J lost 0 bases, with 5 bases between them. CDR3 in DNA: TGCGCCAGCAGGACTCCAACTAATGAAAAACTGTTTTTT. Its protein is CASRTPTNEKLFF.

This clone was observed once. CDR3 loop: CASSFSVSPYEQYF. The CDR3 nucleotides read TGTGCCAGCAGCTTCAGCGTCTCCCCCTACGAGCAGTACTTC. V is TRBV13 and J is TRBJ2-7, with D uncertain. The CDR3 has 14 amino acids. Trimming cost V 3 bases and J 2 bases, with 11 bases left between them. CDR1 is PRHDT and CDR2 is FYEKMQ in the germline V gene (reference sequence).

The V and J genes are TRBV4-2 and TRBJ2-7; no clear D. The length of the CDR3 is 13 residues. The V gene's germline CDR1 is LGHNA and CDR2 YNFKEQ. Between the trimmed V and J ends, which lost 1 base and 3 bases, there was a span of 7 bases. CDR3 DNA sequence: TGTGCCAGCAGCCAAGTTCCGGGCTACGAGCAGTACTTC. Protein sequence: CASSQVPGYEQYF.

The chain has TRBV29-1 and TRBJ1-2; 10 bases line up with TRBD1. This CDR3 is 15 amino acids long. After removal of 6 bases from V and 8 bases from J, the junction contained 15 bases not matched to a gene. The germline CDR1 and CDR2 sequences are SQVTM and ANQGSEA. The CDR3 DNA is TGCAGCGTCCACCCCCCGGGACAGGGGAGAATCGGCTACACCTTC. It codes for CSVHPPGQGRIGYTF.

The V and J genes are TRBV9 and TRBJ1-2; 12 bases map to TRBD1. Germline V gene data show CDR1 as SGDLS and CDR2 as YYNGEE. The J segment lost 0 bases and the V segment lost 3 bases, leaving 6 bases of the junction unmatched. This CDR3 has 17 amino acids. The CDR3 here is CASSAGTGGYPNYGYTF. The DNA of the CDR3 is TGTGCCAGCAGCGCTGGGACAGGGGGCTATCCTAACTATGGCTACACCTTC.

The CDR3 reads CSVARETQYF. The DNA for the CDR3 is TGCAGCGTTGCCAGGGAGACCCAGTACTTC. The V and J genes are TRBV29-1 and TRBJ2-5; no reliable D call. The V end was cut by 4 bases, the J end by 5 bases, with 5 bases between. Germline V CDR1 and CDR2: SQVTM, ANQGSEA. The CDR3 totals 10 residues.

The V call is TRBV28, the J call TRBJ2-3; TRBD1 aligns across 8 bases. V dropped 3 bases and J dropped 10; count of bases not matched to a gene: 12. Germline CDR1 is MDHEN and CDR2 is SYDVKM. CDR3 length equals 15 residues. This CDR3 is CASSFWDRSGGAQYF. The DNA for the CDR3 is TGTGCCAGCAGTTTCTGGGACAGGTCTGGAGGGGCGCAGTATTTT.

This clone was counted a single time. The CDR3 loop reads CATSRDLLSGGNTIYF. Written as DNA, the CDR3 is TGTGCCACCAGCAGAGATCTTTTGTCTGGCGGAAACACCATATATTTT. V usage is TRBV15 and J usage is TRBJ1-3; no clear D gene. Germline loops: CDR1 LNHNV, CDR2 YYDKDF (reference sequence). This CDR3 is 16 amino acids long. Trimming stripped 0 bases from V and 4 bases from J, with 13 bases between.

The gene calls are TRBV2 and TRBJ2-7, with D perhaps matching TRBD2 (6 bases). V gave up 6 bases and J gave up 0 bases, with 18 bases separating them. This CDR3 is 16 amino acids long. CDR1 is SNHLY, CDR2 FYNNEI, per germline. CDR3 sequence reads: CASRERLASSSYEQYF. For the CDR3, the DNA is TGTGCCAGCAGGGAAAGGCTAGCGTCGAGCTCCTACGAGCAGTACTTC.

This chain joins TRBV5-1 and TRBJ1-3, with D perhaps TRBD1 (5 bases). Germline assignment: CDR1 SGHRS and CDR2 YFSETQ. The CDR3 covers 14 residues. With 4 bases removed from V and 2 bases from J, the gap between germline ends came to 10 bases. CDR3 sequence reads: CASSSSGTGNTIYF. CDR3 sequence (DNA): TGCGCCAGCAGCAGTTCAGGGACTGGAAACACCATATATTTT.

The chain joins TRBV6-6 to TRBJ1-5; no firm D call. CDR1 and CDR2 (germline): MNHNY, SVGAGI (reference sequence). V lost 2 bases, J lost 6 bases, and 5 bases lay in between. The CDR3 runs to 12 residues. CDR3 nucleotides: TGTGCCAGCAGTTACCTACCTCAGCCCCAGCATTTT. Protein: CASSYLPQPQHF.

V usage is TRBV19 and J usage is TRBJ1-6; D call uncertain. Trimming pared 2 bases from V and 11 bases from J, leaving 16 bases between. Per the germline V gene, CDR1 is LNHDA and CDR2 is SQIVND (reference sequence). This CDR3 has 15 amino acids. CDR3 in amino acids: CASSIREAGAPPLHF. The CDR3 region has the DNA TGTGCCAGTAGTATAAGGGAGGCAGGCGCGCCACCCCTCCACTTT.

The rearrangement joins TRBV19 to TRBJ2-1; 13 bases match TRBD2. CDR3 length equals 16 residues. Germline CDR1 LNHDA, CDR2 SQIVND (reference sequence). V gave up 5 bases and J gave up 4 bases; unmatched junction bases: 5. Here the CDR3 reads CASSPRLAGGYNEQFF. CDR3 nucleotides: TGTGCCAGTAGTCCTAGACTAGCGGGGGGATACAATGAGCAGTTCTTC.

This CDR3 reads CASSLVRGGQPQHF. In nucleotides, the CDR3 is TGTGCCAGCAGCTTAGTTCGGGGGGGCCAGCCCCAGCATTTT. The chain couples TRBV7-2 to TRBJ1-5, with a weak D call TRBD1 (6 bases). Germline V gene data show CDR1 as SGHTA and CDR2 as FQGNSA. The germline V and J ends were trimmed by 1 base and 7 bases, with 11 bases remaining between them. There are 14 residues in the CDR3.

V and J are TRBV5-8 and TRBJ2-7; weak D call: TRBD1 (5 bases). V lost 0 bases to trimming and J lost 5 bases, with 15 bases between them. The CDR3 contains 15 residues. Per germline, CDR1 SGHTS and CDR2 YDEGEE. Here the CDR3 DNA reads TGTGCCAGCAGCTTGGGGGTCAGGGATGGCGACGAGCAGTACTTC. Translated: CASSLGVRDGDEQYF.

The V and J genes are TRBV5-1 and TRBJ2-5; a weak D match, TRBD2 (5 bases). CDR1 and CDR2 (germline): SGHRS, YFSETQ. The CDR3 sequence is 15 residues long. V lost 2 bases and J lost 3, with 14 bases in between. The CDR3 sequence: CASSLTSAREETQYF. In DNA form, the CDR3 reads TGCGCCAGCAGCTTAACGTCGGCGAGGGAAGAGACCCAGTACTTC.

Of note for this clone: Sequence at one end of the junction differs from germline and may be a read error. DNA for the CDR3: TGTGCCAGCAGCTTATGGGGACGGGGGGGAGAAGCTTTCTTT. Encoded protein: CASSLWGRGGEAFF. V usage is TRBV28 and J usage is TRBJ1-1; possible D gene TRBD1, 5 bases. The CDR3 covers 14 residues. The germline V gene has CDR1 MDHEN and CDR2 SYDVKM.

The chain recombines TRBV5-1 with TRBJ2-5, with 8 bases lining up with TRBD2. This CDR3 has 15 residues. V was clipped by 4 bases and J by 2 bases; unmatched bases: 7. CDR1 is SGHRS, CDR2 YFSETQ, per germline. CDR3 amino acids: CASSPPGLDQETQYF. CDR3 coding DNA: TGCGCCAGCAGCCCTCCGGGACTAGATCAAGAGACCCAGTACTTC.

The chain is built from TRBV9 and TRBJ1-5, with 8 bases fitting TRBD1. Trimming removed 0 bases from V and 9 bases from J; junction bases left unmatched: 5. CDR1 is SGDLS and CDR2 is YYNGEE in the germline V gene. There are 14 residues in the CDR3. CDR3 sequence reads: CASSVEQGVGPQHF. The CDR3 region has the DNA TGTGCCAGCAGCGTAGAACAGGGGGTAGGGCCCCAGCATTTT.